These 7 T cell receptor beta chains originate from one sample sequenced in a study of T cells after yellow fever vaccination. TCRdb re-analysed the 5' RACE reads in MiXCR, keeping a single row per CDR3 protein. The table has hundreds of thousands of distinct CDR3 sequences, roughly 6.1% seen once. This specimen consisted of PBMCs, obtained 5 days after the yellow fever booster vaccination. The receptors were gathered from a man younger than 40 who received the YFV17D yellow fever vaccine.

This clonotype appeared a few times. This chain uses TRBV6-2 or TRBV6-3 with TRBJ2-1; D is unclear. Germline CDR1 is MNHEY and CDR2 is SVGEGT. The CDR3 runs to 13 residues. Trimming removed 7 bases at V and 4 bases at J, with 11 bases between. The CDR3 spells CASKVPEYNEQFF. The CDR3 nucleotides read TGTGCCAGCAAAGTTCCCGAATACAATGAGCAGTTCTTC.

This sequence joins TRBV18 and TRBJ2-1, with 7 nucleotides matching TRBD2. With V trimmed by 2 bases and J by 8 bases, 6 bases remained unmatched. Germline CDR1 reads KGHSH; CDR2 reads LQKENI. The CDR3 runs 14 residues. For the CDR3, the DNA is TGTGCCAGCTCACCAAGGACTAGACCCCATGAGCAGTTCTTC. Its protein product is CASSPRTRPHEQFF.

This clonotype was observed at least ten times. This chain uses TRBV20-1 with TRBJ1-4, with TRBD1 identical over 9 bases. Germline CDR1 DFQATT, CDR2 SNEGSKA (reference sequence). The CDR3 contains 14 residues. V was clipped by 6 bases and J by 4 bases; unmatched bases: 6. For the CDR3, the DNA is TGCAGTGCCGCTTGGACAGGGGATAATGAAAAACTGTTTTTT. Translation: CSAAWTGDNEKLFF.

This clonotype was counted ten times or more. The chain joins TRBV5-1 to TRBJ1-2, with D maybe TRBD1 (6 bases). Germline V gene sequence: CDR1 SGHRS, CDR2 YFSETQ. Trimming shortened V by 3 bases and J by 8 bases, and 17 bases separated the two germline ends. This CDR3 has 14 amino acids. The CDR3, as DNA: TGCGCCAGCAGCTCGGGACGGGCGGACAGAGGCTACACCTTC. It is translated as CASSSGRADRGYTF.

There are many counts of this clonotype. V is TRBV27 and J is TRBJ2-1, with 14 bases fitting TRBD2. J lost 7 bases, V lost 0 bases, and 5 bases had no gene match. Germline V gene lookup returns CDR1 MNHEY and CDR2 SMNVEV (reference sequence). This CDR3 spans 17 amino acids. CDR3 DNA sequence: TGTGCCAGCAGTTTATCTGGGGGACTAGCGGGAGTAAATGAGCAGTTCTTC. Encoded protein: CASSLSGGLAGVNEQFF.

This clonotype came up many times. The gene calls are TRBV19 and TRBJ2-7, with D possibly being TRBD2 (6 bases). The germline V gene has CDR1 LNHDA and CDR2 SQIVND (reference sequence). The V end was cut by 5 bases, the J end by 6 bases, with 14 bases between. The CDR3 sequence is 13 residues long. CDR3 region: CASSPRRASEQYF. The CDR3 nucleotides are TGTGCCAGTAGTCCCCGGAGGGCATCCGAGCAGTACTTC.

In its sample, this clonotype was seen a few times. The rearrangement links TRBV5-1 to TRBJ2-3; D is ambiguous. This CDR3 region has 16 residues. The V end lost 0 bases, the J end lost 4 bases, and 15 bases lay between the germline ends. Germline V gene lookup returns CDR1 SGHRS and CDR2 YFSETQ. The CDR3 spells CASSLDALGSADTQYF. The CDR3 bases are TGCGCCAGCAGCTTGGATGCATTGGGTTCGGCAGATACGCAGTATTTT.